The 21 T cell receptor beta chains below come from one sample, sequenced in a study of EBV T-cell therapy then PD-1 blockade in nasopharyngeal carcinoma. The method was immunoSEQ multiplex PCR; TCRdb's version includes in-frame clones alone and lacks a portion of them. The repertoire holds under 25,000 clones, with 84% as singletons. Which antigens these TCRs recognize remains unknown. Treatment specified: AdE1-LMPpoly-expanded autologous EBV-specific T-cell therapy followed by anti-PD-1 nivolumab. The source material was CD8+ T cells from blood, sampled around day 30 from a patient whose treatment included autologous EBV-specific T cells and nivolumab. The receptors stem from a man aged 35 to 55 with nasopharyngeal carcinoma.

V gene TRBV15 combines with J gene TRBJ1-3, with 10 bases that match TRBD1. V was pared by 5 bases and J by 2 bases, with 3 bases of the junction left unmatched. The CDR3 extends over 15 amino acids. Germline-derived CDR1 and CDR2 are LNHNV and YYDKDF (reference sequence). The CDR3 loop reads CATSYGQGAGNTIYF. The CDR3 DNA reads TGTGCCACCAGCTATGGACAGGGGGCTGGAAACACCATATATTTT.

V usage is TRBV12-3 or TRBV12-4 and J usage is TRBJ2-7; a possible D gene is TRBD1 (6 bases). Deletions cut 4 bases from V and 5 bases from J, with 9 bases between. The CDR3 is 12 residues long. CDR3 residues: CASSSDRNEQYF. Here the CDR3 DNA reads TGTGCCAGCAGTTCCGACAGGAACGAGCAGTACTTC.

The chain couples TRBV24-1 to TRBJ2-1; a possible D gene is TRBD1 (6 bases). V lost 4 bases and J lost 14, with 14 bases in between. Germline V gene data show CDR1 as KGHDR and CDR2 as SFDVKD. This CDR3 is built from 12 residues. CDR3: CATSDLDRSEFF. CDR3 bases: TGTGCCACCAGTGACTTAGACAGGTCCGAGTTCTTC.

The rearrangement links TRBV29-1 to TRBJ1-5, with D perhaps TRBD1 (5 bases). Trimming removed 4 bases at V and 7 bases at J, with 8 bases between. The length of the CDR3 is 11 residues. Germline V gene lookup returns CDR1 SQVTM and CDR2 ANQGSEA. CDR3 sequence (DNA): TGCAGCGTTGGGGGGGGGCAGCCCCAGCATTTT. Translation gives CSVGGGQPQHF.

The rearrangement joins TRBV10-3 to TRBJ2-3; a possible D gene is TRBD1 (7 bases). There are 14 residues in the CDR3. The ends were cut back, 3 bases at V and 5 bases at J, with 12 bases in the middle. The V gene's germline CDR1 is ENHRY and CDR2 SYGVKD. CDR3 DNA sequence: TGTGCCATCAGTGAAGACAGGGAGGTAGATACGCAGTATTTT. Its protein product is CAISEDREVDTQYF.

This chain connects TRBV7-9 to TRBJ2-3; no clear D gene. The germline V gene encodes CDR1 SEHNR and CDR2 FQNEAQ (reference sequence). The CDR3 consists of 14 residues. The germline V and J ends were trimmed by 5 bases and 4 bases, with 13 bases remaining between them. CDR3 amino acids: CASSPGWIPDTQYF. Here the CDR3 DNA reads TGTGCCAGCAGCCCCGGCTGGATTCCAGATACGCAGTATTTT.

The chain carries TRBV29-1 and TRBJ1-2, with D tentatively TRBD1 (5 bases). V lost 0 bases and J lost 5, with 13 bases in between. CDR1 is SQVTM, CDR2 ANQGSEA, per germline. CDR3 length: 14 amino acids. CDR3 sequence (DNA): TGCAGCGTTGAAGACCCCGGGACGGCTTATGGCTACACCTTC. Amino acid sequence: CSVEDPGTAYGYTF.

J is TRBJ2-1 and V is TRBV28; 9 bases fit TRBD1. The germline V gene has CDR1 MDHEN and CDR2 SYDVKM. V trimming: 5 bases; J trimming: 4 bases; junction bases outside the gene matches: 3. The CDR3 extends over 14 amino acids. Here the CDR3 reads CASSPGQGYNEQFF. The CDR3 DNA follows: TGTGCCAGCAGTCCGGGACAGGGATACAATGAGCAGTTCTTC. Together with reference TRBV28 and TRBJ2-1, the CDR3 gives the full variable domain: DVKVTQSSRYLVKRTGEKVFLECVQDMDHENMFWYRQDPGLGLRLIYFSYDVKMKEKGDIPEGYSVSREKKERFSLILESASTNQTSMYLCASSPGQGYNEQFFGPGTRLTVL.

This clone occurred once. The chain employs TRBV6-2 or TRBV6-3 and TRBJ2-1; D remains unclear. The V end lost 0 bases, the J end lost 0 bases, and 3 bases lay between the germline ends. Germline V gene lookup returns CDR1 MNHEY and CDR2 SVGEGT. The CDR3 has 14 residues. The CDR3 sequence is CASSYSSSYNEQFF. For the CDR3, the DNA is TGTGCCAGCAGTTACTCTAGCTCCTACAATGAGCAGTTCTTC.

The gene calls are TRBV2 and TRBJ2-7, with D possibly matching TRBD2 (6 bases). The CDR3 has 14 residues. Germline V gene sequence: CDR1 SNHLY, CDR2 FYNNEI. V shed 4 bases and J shed 1 base, with 11 bases lying between them. The CDR3 region is CASSGGGLSYEQYF. The CDR3 DNA sequence: TGTGCCAGCAGTGGGGGAGGACTGTCCTACGAGCAGTACTTC.

The CDR3 DNA follows: TGTGCCAGTAATAGTCAGACTGGGGCCAACGTCCTGACTTTC. It specifies CASNSQTGANVLTF. This rearrangement joins TRBV19 to TRBJ2-6, with no clear D. Trimming stripped 7 bases from V and 2 bases from J, with 9 bases between. Germline V gene data show CDR1 as LNHDA and CDR2 as SQIVND (reference sequence). The CDR3 totals 14 residues.

V usage is TRBV7-8 and J usage is TRBJ1-1; 7 nucleotides agree with TRBD1. This CDR3 has 12 amino acids. The germline CDR1 and CDR2 sequences are SGHVS and FQNEAQ. Unmatched junction bases numbered 3, after V lost 5 bases and J lost 6 bases. The CDR3 spells CASSIQGPEAFF. The CDR3 region has the DNA TGTGCCAGCAGCATACAGGGGCCTGAAGCTTTCTTT.

This clone is medium-sized. The V call is TRBV19, the J call TRBJ2-1; D is possibly TRBD1 or TRBD2 (6 bases each). The CDR3 runs to 15 residues. Germline lookup yields CDR1 LNHDA and CDR2 SQIVND (reference sequence). The V end was cut by 4 bases, the J end by 8 bases, with 18 bases between. The CDR3 DNA reads TGTGCCAGTAGTAGGAGGGGGGAGCCGGCCGATGAGCAGTTCTTC. It encodes CASSRRGEPADEQFF.

V is TRBV6-5 and J is TRBJ2-7; 9 nucleotides agree with TRBD1. The germline V gene has CDR1 MNHEY and CDR2 SVGAGI. The CDR3 has 14 amino acids. Trimming cost V 5 bases and J 2 bases; bases outside gene matches: 4. The CDR3 is CASSRDRAPYEQYF. The CDR3 nucleotides are TGTGCCAGCAGTAGGGACAGGGCCCCCTACGAGCAGTACTTC.

The chain carries TRBV2 and TRBJ2-7; 9 positions match TRBD1. Germline V CDR1 and CDR2: SNHLY, FYNNEI. The CDR3 spans 14 residues. The V gene end was trimmed by 7 bases and the J gene end by 6 bases; junction bases not matched to a gene: 10. In nucleotides, the CDR3 is TGTGCCAGCAATACCGGGACAGGGTGGGCCGAGCAGTACTTC. It codes for CASNTGTGWAEQYF.

This clone was picked up one time. The chain combines TRBV3-1 (or the pseudogene TRBV3-2) with TRBJ2-7, with D maybe TRBD2 (5 bases). This CDR3 is 14 amino acids long. The germline gives CDR1 LGHDT, CDR2 YNNKEL (reference sequence). V lost 1 base, J lost 4 bases, and 11 bases lay in between. CDR3 in amino acids: CASSQVTRSYEQYF. The CDR3 coding sequence is TGTGCCAGCAGCCAAGTAACTAGATCTTACGAGCAGTACTTC.

By sample share, this clone is medium-sized (0.01 to 0.1%). J is TRBJ2-7 and V is TRBV19; D may be TRBD1 (5 bases). V lost 7 bases, J lost 4 bases, and 5 bases lay in between. The CDR3 extends over 10 amino acids. Germline values: CDR1 LNHDA, CDR2 SQIVND (reference sequence). CDR3 protein: CASTGYEQYF. In DNA form, the CDR3 reads TGTGCCAGTACAGGGTACGAGCAGTACTTC.

The chain joins TRBV9 to TRBJ2-1, with 12 bases matching TRBD2. The germline CDR1 and CDR2 sequences are SGDLS and YYNGEE. This CDR3 comprises 17 residues. The ends lost 0 bases at V and 8 bases at J; junction bases unmatched: 9. CDR3 nucleotides: TGTGCCAGCAGCGTAGACCCTAGCGGGGGGGCCAGGGATGAGCAGTTCTTC. This sequence encodes CASSVDPSGGARDEQFF.

This chain joins TRBV6-6 and TRBJ2-5; weak D call: TRBD1 (6 bases). CDR1 is MNHNY and CDR2 is SVGAGI in the germline V gene (reference sequence). This CDR3 is built from 15 residues. V lost 4 bases and J 2 bases, leaving 14 bases between the germline ends. The CDR3 spells CASSWAGTLQETQYF. For the CDR3, the DNA is TGTGCCAGCAGTTGGGCCGGGACATTGCAAGAGACCCAGTACTTC.

The chain employs TRBV5-8 and TRBJ1-1, with unresolved D. Trimming left V 0 bases short and J 3 bases short, with 6 bases between. Looked up from germline, CDR1 is SGHTS and CDR2 is YDEGEE. This CDR3 contains 13 residues. In DNA, the CDR3 is TGTGCCAGCAGCTTGGGTCCATACACTGAAGCTTTCTTT. Encoded protein: CASSLGPYTEAFF.

The J gene is TRBJ1-2, the V gene TRBV5-4; D not certain. Between the trimmed V and J ends, which lost 4 bases and 2 bases, there was a span of 12 bases. Germline CDR1 and CDR2: SGHNT and YYREEE (reference sequence). The CDR3 is 14 amino acids. CDR3 sequence reads: CASSPNTVNYGYTF. In DNA form, the CDR3 reads TGTGCCAGCAGCCCAAATACAGTGAACTATGGCTACACCTTC.